This TCR beta chain was recovered during a study of post-analysis software for immune sequencing data. The overall study: Patients with relapsing-remitting, secondary progressive and progressive-relapsing multiple sclerosis courses were all represented.

The authors incorporated unique molecular identifiers into the TCR beta cDNA libraries. Once about 0.85 to 11 million T cells were used, about half a million cDNA molecules resulted. A single record per CDR3 protein comes from TCRdb applying MiXCR to the PCR reads. The top ten clones hold about 12% of a sample with hundreds of thousands of distinct CDR3 sequences, 45% of them seen once. Sequenced material: blood. The TCR originated in a girl aged 10-17 years with multiple sclerosis.

The CDR3 nucleotides are TGTGCCAGCAGTTCCCCCAGTCCGGGAGGGCCCTACAATGAGCAGTTCTTC. This translates into CASSSPSPGGPYNEQFF. This rearrangement joins TRBV28 to TRBJ2-1; TRBD2 agrees at 8 bases. The CDR3 runs 17 residues. Germline loops: CDR1 MDHEN, CDR2 SYDVKM. The ends lost 4 bases at V and 2 bases at J; junction bases unmatched: 10.